This TCR beta chain was profiled in a study of T cells in Graves' hyperthyroidism and ophthalmopathy. Study summary: The authors collected peripheral blood at initial diagnosis, before any treatment. Overall study results and limits: Appearing also in blood were most of the thyroid clonotypes expanded above 0.001. Ophthalmopathy onset followed model prediction by a median around six months.

Researchers amplified the TCR beta CDR3 regions from RNA transcripts. The TCR CDR3 was amplified in a first-round RT-PCR using the HTBI primer set. Using its own MiXCR run on the multiplex PCR reads, TCRdb lists one record per CDR3 protein. The sample holds 400,000 to 600,000 distinct CDR3 sequences, around 16% seen once. PBMCs stemmed from about 9.5 ml fresh peripheral blood. This clonotype came up many times. Its antigen is unknown. This TCR came from a woman in her twenties or thirties with Graves' ophthalmopathy. The specimen was blood.

CDR3 residues: CASSSNIYEQYF. The DNA for the CDR3 is TGTGCCAGCAGTTCTAACATCTACGAGCAGTACTTC. The V gene is TRBV12-3 or TRBV12-4, the J gene TRBJ2-7; D remains ambiguous. Trimming removed 4 bases at V and 3 bases at J, with 7 bases between. The CDR3 contains 12 residues.